Detailed here is one T cell receptor beta chain. Antigen: not known. This entry is derived from a study of shared clonotypes between healthy human individuals. Findings of the study overall: Among donors, clonotype sharing was expected to be affected by sequencing depth.

Germline V gene data show CDR1 as SQVTM and CDR2 as ANQGSEA. CDR3 length equals 17 residues. V gave up 3 bases and J gave up 2 bases, with 22 bases separating them. Replicate PCRs run on unsorted PBMC used 250 to 350 ng DNA, which was 30,000 or so T cell genomes. TCRdb's table, derived via immunoSEQ multiplex PCR, lists solely in-frame clones and lacks some. This sample has fewer than 650,000 clones, with roughly 79% found just once. The chain couples TRBV29-1 to TRBJ2-5, with D possibly being TRBD2 (5 bases). Sequencing used PBMCs. The clonotype was recovered from a woman in her 40s in good health. Some clones in this sample may be carry-over from other donors' samples. CDR3 sequence reads: CSVEGLDTKERQETQYF. In DNA form, the CDR3 reads TGCAGCGTTGAGGGCCTCGACACAAAGGAGCGGCAAGAGACCCAGTACTTC.